Presented here are 13 T cell receptor beta chains from one specimen sequenced in a study of blood T cells in healthy people across ages. Combining a sample-barcoded 5' primer with a J-beta primer mix, a second PCR ran for about 7 to 11 cycles. TCRdb passed the 5' RACE reads through MiXCR, listing each CDR3 protein once. Among around 1.5 million distinct CDR3 sequences listed, roughly 32% were seen once. Material for sequencing was blood. All receptors come from a woman in her 30s in good health.

The chain recombines TRBV27 with TRBJ2-4, with D possibly TRBD2 on 5 matching bases. Judging by the DNA end, TRBJ2-7 fits better; the J call may be wrong. Germline values: CDR1 MNHEY, CDR2 SMNVEV (reference sequence). The CDR3 has 16 residues. The CDR3 DNA reads as TGTGCCAGCAGTTTATTCCCCGGGGTACTCACCTACGAGCAGTACTTC. This translates into CASSLFPGVLTYEQYF.

As for this clonotype: One end of the junction does not line up with germline, which may come from a read error. CDR3 residues: CATSGGADQETQYF. In nucleotides, the CDR3 is TGTGCCACCAGTGGGGGGGCAGACCAAGAGACCCAGTACTTC. The gene calls are TRBV10-3 and TRBJ2-5; possible D gene TRBD2, 7 bases. Per the germline V gene, CDR1 is ENHRY and CDR2 is SYGVKD. CDR3 length: 14 residues.

In this sample, this clonotype turned up a few times. CDR3 in amino acids: CASSEVRSIQETQYF. For the CDR3, the DNA is TGTGCCAGCAGTGAAGTCCGTTCCATACAAGAGACCCAGTACTTC. The chain has TRBV6-1 and TRBJ2-5; no clear D. The germline V gene encodes CDR1 MNHNS and CDR2 SASEGT. V shed 1 base and J shed 2 bases, with 11 bases lying between them. The CDR3 totals 15 residues.

This clonotype was counted only a few times. The J gene is TRBJ2-7, the V gene TRBV18; perhaps TRBD2 as D (6 bases). Trimming cost V 6 bases and J 3 bases, with 21 bases left between them. Germline assignment: CDR1 KGHSH and CDR2 LQKENI. The CDR3 extends over 16 amino acids. The chain's CDR3 is CASSPGSWGGVYEQYF. CDR3 DNA: TGTGCCAGCTCCCCCGGTTCATGGGGAGGAGTCTACGAGCAGTACTTC. Full variable domain (missing parts from reference TRBV18 and TRBJ2-7): NAGVMQNPRHLVRRRGQEARLRCSPMKGHSHVYWYRQLPEEGLKFMVYLQKENIIDESGMPKERFSAEFPKEGPSILRIQQVVRGDSAAYFCASSPGSWGGVYEQYFGPGTRLTVT.

The V gene is TRBV5-1, the J gene TRBJ2-3; 10 nucleotides line up with TRBD2. This CDR3 has 17 residues. Germline CDR1 and CDR2: SGHRS and YFSETQ. Trimming at V came to 0 bases and at J to 2 bases, leaving 6 bases not matched to a gene. DNA of the CDR3: TGCGCCAGCAGCTTGGCGTCTAGCGGGGGAATCACAGATACGCAGTATTTT. As protein: CASSLASSGGITDTQYF. Combining the CDR3 with reference TRBV5-1 and TRBJ2-3 gives the whole variable domain KAGVTQTPRYLIKTRGQQVTLSCSPISGHRSVSWYQQTPGQGLQFLFEYFSETQRNKGNFPGRFSGRQFSNSRSEMNVSTLELGDSALYLCASSLASSGGITDTQYFGPGTRLTVL.

The rearrangement links TRBV7-2 to TRBJ1-4; 8 bases match TRBD1. Trimming at V came to 4 bases and at J to 7 bases, leaving 8 bases not matched to a gene. The germline V gene encodes CDR1 SGHTA and CDR2 FQGNSA. The CDR3 length is 15 residues. This CDR3 reads CASSSQGGSGEKLFF. As DNA, the CDR3 is TGTGCCAGCAGCTCACAGGGGGGATCGGGTGAAAAACTGTTTTTT.

This clonotype was seen ten or more times. V and J are TRBV12-3 or TRBV12-4 and TRBJ2-7; TRBD2 matches 14 bases. The length of the CDR3 is 17 residues. After removal of 5 bases from V and 2 bases from J, the junction contained 8 bases not matched to a gene. The CDR3, as DNA: TGTGCCAGCAGTCGGACTAGCGGGGGGCGGGGAACCTACGAGCAGTACTTC. This gives the protein CASSRTSGGRGTYEQYF.

The CDR3 sequence: CASSVEGGLRGETQFF. In nucleotides, the CDR3 is TGTGCCAGCAGCGTAGAAGGGGGTTTGAGGGGAGAGACCCAGTTCTTC. This chain connects TRBV9 to TRBJ2-1; possible D gene TRBD1, 6 bases. This CDR3 comprises 16 residues. Trimming cost V 0 bases and J 13 bases, with 23 bases left between them. Germline V gene lookup returns CDR1 SGDLS and CDR2 YYNGEE.

Details on this clonotype: The junction does not match germline at one end; this may be a read error. This chain connects TRBV7-6 to TRBJ2-5; TRBD1 is a possible D gene (6 bases). With the DNA end fitting TRBJ2-7 better, the J assignment may be wrong. CDR1 is SGHVS, CDR2 FNYEAQ, per germline. The CDR3 extends over 11 amino acids. The CDR3 is CTSSLQGEQYF. The DNA for the CDR3 is TGTACCAGCAGTTTACAGGGCGAGCAGTACTTC.

V usage is TRBV7-6 and J usage is TRBJ2-2, with 8 bases lining up with TRBD1. Germline V gene lookup returns CDR1 SGHVS and CDR2 FNYEAQ. This CDR3 region has 18 residues. V shed 5 bases, J shed 6 bases, and the junction held 17 bases outside the gene matches. This chain's CDR3 is CASSPIRQGLAGSGELFF. In DNA form, the CDR3 reads TGTGCCAGCAGCCCCATTCGACAGGGGCTCGCGGGGTCCGGGGAGCTGTTTTTT.

This clonotype was seen a few times. The chain is built from TRBV5-5 and TRBJ1-1; D remains unclear. Germline CDR1 SGHKS, CDR2 YYEKEE (reference sequence). Trimming cost V 4 bases and J 0 bases, with 13 bases left between them. The CDR3 contains 15 residues. CDR3 DNA sequence: TGTGCCAGCAGCACCTTTTGGCCCATGAACACTGAAGCTTTCTTT. It yields the protein CASSTFWPMNTEAFF.

The CDR3 protein is CSARAGRSGLAGVRQFF. The CDR3 DNA sequence: TGCAGTGCTAGAGCGGGTAGATCAGGACTAGCGGGAGTCAGGCAGTTCTTC. The V call is TRBV20-1, the J call TRBJ2-1; 13 nucleotides match TRBD2. V lost 1 base and J lost 12; bases outside the gene matches: 15. Germline V CDR1 and CDR2: DFQATT, SNEGSKA (reference sequence). This CDR3 has 17 residues.

As for this clonotype: At one end the junction does not follow the germline gene, possibly because of a read error. V usage is TRBV5-4 and J usage is TRBJ1-4; 7 bases align to TRBD1. CDR1 is SGHNT, CDR2 YYREEE, per germline (reference sequence). This CDR3 has 17 residues. The CDR3 nucleotides are TGTGGCAGCAGCTTGGCGGGACAGCCAGCAACTAATGAAAAACTGTTTTTT. Amino acid sequence: CGSSLAGQPATNEKLFF.